This TCR beta chain was retrieved from a study of cytomegalovirus exposure and HLA in healthy donors. Findings and limits, study-wide: In vitro work confirmed that a few CMV-associated chains recognize CMV antigens. Researchers catalogued around 150 TCR beta chains as cytomegalovirus-associated.

This CDR3 comprises 13 residues. Per the germline V gene, CDR1 is PRHDT and CDR2 is FYEKMQ (reference sequence). V shed 5 bases and J 4 bases; nucleotides not matched to a gene: 4. The assay was immunoSEQ multiplex PCR, and TCRdb's table has in-frame clones only and misses some. The table shows 140,000 to 150,000 clones, with 80% to 90% occurring only once. Worth noting for this clone: Its antigen is unknown.

Material: PBMCs. The rearrangement uses TRBV13 and TRBJ1-2; 7 nucleotides agree with TRBD1. This clonotype originated in a man between 18 and 29 years old in good health and CMV-seropositive. The CDR3: CASSLRGAYGYTF. Here the CDR3 DNA reads TGTGCCAGCAGCCTCAGGGGGGCCTATGGCTACACCTTC.